These 13 T cell receptor beta chains came from one sample sequenced in a study of blood T cell repertoires in COVID-19. Only in-frame clones appear in the TCRdb table, and some are missing; sequencing was by immunoSEQ multiplex PCR. The sample has approximately 440,000 clones, 88% seen once. Sequencing input: peripheral blood. The receptors originated from a woman aged 45-65 years with COVID-19, enrolled during active disease.

This sequence joins TRBV5-1 and TRBJ1-1; D perhaps matches TRBD1 (5 bases). Trimming shortened V by 3 bases and J by 7 bases, and 16 bases separated the two germline ends. The CDR3 extends over 14 amino acids. Germline CDR1 is SGHRS and CDR2 is YFSETQ. CDR3 sequence (DNA): TGCGCCAGCAGCTGGAGGGGTGGGAGGGATGAAGCTTTCTTT. It encodes CASSWRGGRDEAFF.

The rearrangement links TRBV9 to TRBJ2-1; 8 positions match TRBD1. This CDR3 has 15 residues. Germline CDR1 SGDLS, CDR2 YYNGEE. Trimming at V came to 7 bases and at J to 7 bases, leaving 13 bases not matched to a gene. The CDR3 nucleotides are TGTGCCAGCGGAGAGGACAGGGTCGGAACGAATGAGCAGTTCTTC. Protein: CASGEDRVGTNEQFF.

The CDR3 DNA sequence: TGTGCCAGCAGCCAGACCGGGGCAACTAATGAAAAACTGTTTTTT. This sequence encodes CASSQTGATNEKLFF. The V call is TRBV3-1 (or the pseudogene TRBV3-2), the J call TRBJ1-4; D is ambiguous. Germline CDR1 LGHDT, CDR2 YNNKEL (reference sequence). Trimming pared 3 bases from V and 0 bases from J, leaving 8 bases between. This CDR3 is built from 15 residues.

The chain recombines TRBV5-6 with TRBJ2-1; D not resolved. With 0 bases removed from V and 11 bases from J, the gap between germline ends came to 9 bases. Germline loops: CDR1 SGHDT, CDR2 YYEEEE. There are 12 residues in the CDR3. CDR3 sequence: CASSLEQPKQFF. CDR3 coding DNA: TGTGCCAGCAGCTTGGAACAGCCAAAGCAGTTCTTC. Variable domain in full (rest from reference TRBV5-6 and TRBJ2-1): DAGVTQSPTHLIKTRGQQVTLRCSPKSGHDTVSWYQQALGQGPQFIFQYYEEEERQRGNFPDRFSGHQFPNYSSELNVNALLLGDSALYLCASSLEQPKQFFGPGTRLTVL.

J is TRBJ2-3 and V is TRBV24-1, with 7 bases fitting TRBD2. Trimming cost V 5 bases and J 5 bases; bases outside gene matches: 0. The CDR3 extends over 12 amino acids. Germline lookup yields CDR1 KGHDR and CDR2 SFDVKD. CDR3 loop: CATSGGGDTQYF. The CDR3 bases are TGTGCCACCAGTGGGGGGGGAGATACGCAGTATTTT.

A single count supports this clone. This chain joins TRBV27 and TRBJ1-1; D is ambiguous. The CDR3 totals 14 residues. From germline, CDR1 is MNHEY and CDR2 SMNVEV (reference sequence). V lost 6 bases and J 1 base, leaving 12 bases between the germline ends. The CDR3 DNA reads TGTGCCAGCAGCATCTTTGGAGCGAACACTGAAGCTTTCTTT. This gives the protein CASSIFGANTEAFF.

V usage is TRBV30 and J usage is TRBJ1-1, with TRBD1 identical over 9 bases. V lost 5 bases, J lost 4 bases, and 8 bases stayed unmatched. Germline values: CDR1 GTSNPN, CDR2 SVGIG (reference sequence). This CDR3 contains 14 residues. Here the CDR3 DNA reads TGTGCCTGGGCGATTACGACAGGGGGCACTGAAGCTTTCTTT. Protein product: CAWAITTGGTEAFF.

The V gene is TRBV11-3, the J gene TRBJ2-2, with 9 nucleotides matching TRBD1. This CDR3 has 17 residues. Germline V CDR1 and CDR2: SGHNT, YENEEA. The V and J ends lost 5 bases and 1 base, in that order; junction bases with no gene match: 8. The CDR3 here is CASSPRGDRENTGELFF. The CDR3 DNA reads as TGTGCCAGCAGCCCCCGCGGGGACAGGGAGAACACCGGGGAGCTGTTTTTT.

The chain employs TRBV10-3 and TRBJ1-1; no clear D. Germline CDR1 reads ENHRY; CDR2 reads SYGVKD. Trimming removed 7 bases from V and 0 bases from J, with 15 bases in between. The CDR3 is 15 residues long. CDR3 coding DNA: TGTGCCATCACCCGAGAGAGTGCGCTGAACACTGAAGCTTTCTTT. Protein product: CAITRESALNTEAFF.

The rearrangement links TRBV24-1 to TRBJ1-2; weak D call: TRBD1 (6 bases). Germline lookup yields CDR1 KGHDR and CDR2 SFDVKD. The CDR3 contains 21 residues. V lost 12 bases, J lost 8 bases, and 45 bases lay in between. This chain's CDR3 is CAAEYRVLRTTIPTPYRGYTF. Written as DNA, the CDR3 is TGTGCCGCCGAGTACAGGGTTTTAAGGACAACAATCCCTACGCCCTATCGAGGCTACACCTTC.

The V call is TRBV30, the J call TRBJ2-1; 8 positions agree with TRBD2. The length of the CDR3 is 14 residues. In germline, CDR1 is GTSNPN, CDR2 SVGIG (reference sequence). Trimming cost V 0 bases and J 5 bases; bases outside gene matches: 3. The CDR3 DNA sequence: TGTGCCTGGAGTGTCGGAGCGGGGGACAATGAGCAGTTCTTC. This gives the protein CAWSVGAGDNEQFF.

The V and J genes are TRBV10-2 and TRBJ1-1, with D hard to call. The germline gives CDR1 WSHSY, CDR2 SAAADI. V was cut by 6 bases and J by 3 bases, with 26 bases left in between. The CDR3 length is 18 residues. The CDR3 is CASSQAVPSMGRDTEAFF. In DNA form, the CDR3 reads TGCGCCAGCAGCCAGGCAGTTCCGTCGATGGGGAGGGACACTGAAGCTTTCTTT.

The V gene is TRBV2, the J gene TRBJ1-1; D gene uncertain. The V end lost 3 bases, the J end lost 0 bases, and 11 bases lay between the germline ends. The CDR3 spans 15 residues. From germline, CDR1 is SNHLY and CDR2 FYNNEI. The chain's CDR3 is CASSESAGVNTEAFF. The CDR3 DNA sequence: TGTGCCAGCAGTGAGTCCGCAGGCGTGAACACTGAAGCTTTCTTT.